This T cell receptor beta chain was profiled in a study of shared clonotypes between healthy human individuals. General study points: Read depth was anticipated to influence clonotype sharing among donors. Unshared clonotypes carried lower generation probabilities than those common to all four donors.

For this clone: What it binds is unknown.

V shed 1 base and J shed 5 bases, with 17 bases lying between them. Looked up from germline, CDR1 is GTSNPN and CDR2 is SVGIG (reference sequence). The CDR3 has 15 residues. Some 30,000 T cell genomes (roughly 190 ng DNA) went into each sorted-subset replicate. The table came from immunoSEQ multiplex PCR; TCRdb's copy has only in-frame clones and leaves some out. The sample comprises more than 2 million clones, 93% of which are singletons, and 1.5% to 2% rests with the top ten. Terminally differentiated effector memory CD45RA+ cells were excluded from the naive CD8 cells, which were CD45RO-negative and positively selected for CCR7.

The sequence came from a man aged 18 to 30 in good health. Some clones in this sample may be carry-over from other donors' samples. The sequencing sample was made of naive CD8+ T cells from PBMCs. The V gene is TRBV30, the J gene TRBJ1-1; D uncertain. CDR3 sequence: CAWSAETARRTEAFF. The CDR3, as DNA: TGTGCCTGGAGTGCAGAAACAGCTCGTCGGACTGAAGCTTTCTTT.